Listed below are T cell receptor beta chains from one sample, sequenced in a study of blood T cell repertoires in COVID-19. Assay used: immunoSEQ multiplex PCR; TCRdb lists only in-frame clones, some missing. The sample has 60,000 to 85,000 clones, around 83% seen once. Sequenced material: peripheral blood. Receptors originate from an elderly man with acute or convalescent COVID-19. Each CDR3 is given with its conserved first and last residue. D genes are given only for firm matches. Only part of the rows carry a size: once, few, many, or a class if the clone is expanded.

17	.	TRBV10-2	TRBJ1-5	TRBD1	CASPGDRVRASNQPQHF	TGCGCCAGTCCTGGGGACAGGGTGAGGGCGAGCAATCAGCCCCAGCATTTT
14	.	TRBV5-4	TRBJ1-2	.	CASSLVGGNYGYTF	TGTGCCAGCAGCTTGGTAGGAGGGAACTATGGCTACACCTTC
12	few	TRBV29-1	TRBJ1-5	.	CSAADGHQPQHF	TGCAGCGCGGCCGATGGGCATCAGCCCCAGCATTTT
15	.	TRBV5-1	TRBJ1-6	.	CASSLEAQSNSPLHF	TGCGCCAGCAGCTTGGAGGCACAGAGTAATTCACCCCTCCACTTT
15	once	TRBV5-4	TRBJ1-6	.	CASSLDGRNNSPLHF	TGTGCCAGCAGCTTGGATGGCAGGAATAATTCACCCCTCCACTTT
18	.	TRBV5-1	TRBJ2-1	.	CASSLALNSGTGYNEQFF	TGCGCCAGCAGCTTGGCCCTTAATTCGGGTACAGGCTACAATGAGCAGTTCTTC
17	.	TRBV12-5	TRBJ2-7	TRBD1	CASGWTGGAGRPYEQYF	TGTGCTAGTGGTTGGACAGGGGGCGCGGGACGACCCTACGAGCAGTACTTC
19	.	TRBV4-1	TRBJ1-5	TRBD1	CASSQGPPGQGYRNQPQHF	TGCGCCAGCAGCCAAGGGCCACCGGGACAGGGGTATCGCAATCAGCCCCAGCATTTT
13	.	TRBV11-3	TRBJ1-3	.	CASSLASEDTIYF	TGTGCCAGCAGCTTAGCCTCCGAGGACACCATATATTTT
13	.	TRBV5-5	TRBJ1-1	TRBD1	CASSSQGDTEAFF	TGTGCCAGCAGCTCACAGGGGGACACTGAAGCTTTCTTT
13	.	TRBV10-3	TRBJ2-7	.	CAISAVTTYEQYF	TGTGCCATCAGCGCAGTAACCACCTACGAGCAGTACTTC
15	.	TRBV4-2	TRBJ1-5	.	CASSQDLAGNQPQHF	TGTGCCAGCAGCCAAGATTTGGCAGGGAATCAGCCCCAGCATTTT
13	.	TRBV5-1	TRBJ2-7	.	CASSATGQYEQYF	TGCGCCAGCAGCGCCACTGGACAGTACGAGCAGTACTTC
18	.	TRBV3-1/TRBV3-2	TRBJ1-5	.	CASSQRKYGAGGNQPQHF	TGTGCCAGCAGCCAAAGGAAGTATGGGGCAGGGGGCAATCAGCCCCAGCATTTT
12	.	TRBV24-1	TRBJ1-2	.	CATRDTFYGYTF	TGTGCCACCCGGGACACATTCTATGGCTACACCTTC
14	.	TRBV28	TRBJ1-5	TRBD1	CASLRDRVNQPQHF	TGTGCCAGTCTCCGGGACAGAGTCAATCAGCCCCAGCATTTT
16	.	TRBV27	TRBJ2-3	TRBD2	CASSRIAGVGTDTQYF	TGTGCCAGCAGCCGGATAGCGGGGGTGGGGACAGATACGCAGTATTTT
14	once	TRBV4-3	TRBJ1-6	.	CASRAGTSNSPLHF	TGCGCCAGCAGAGCCGGGACAAGCAATTCACCCCTCCACTTT
13	few	TRBV19	TRBJ2-7	.	CASSIKGAYEQYF	TGTGCCAGTAGTATAAAGGGAGCCTACGAGCAGTACTTC
14	.	TRBV18	TRBJ1-5	.	CASSSRQSNQPQHF	TGTGCCAGCTCATCCCGACAGAGCAATCAGCCCCAGCATTTT